This TCR beta chain derives from a study of T cells in Graves' hyperthyroidism and ophthalmopathy. Study information: Peripheral blood was secured at the point of initial diagnosis, before any treatment.

The CDR3 regions of TCR beta were amplified from RNA transcripts. HTBI primers were used for first-round RT-PCR of the TCR CDR3. TCRdb reprocessed the multiplex PCR reads with MiXCR, giving one entry per CDR3 protein. The data hold around 450,000 distinct CDR3 sequences, with 15% to 17% observed a single time. Absent ophthalmopathy progression within 18 months defined stable Graves' hyperthyroidism. This clonotype was recorded at least ten times. The CDR3 runs to 14 residues. With 4 bases removed from V and 7 bases from J, the gap between germline ends came to 11 bases. Germline V CDR1 and CDR2: KGHSH, LQKENI.

The receptor was isolated from a woman between 18 and 29 years old with Graves' hyperthyroidism. V gene TRBV18 combines with J gene TRBJ1-6; TRBD1 might be the D (5 bases). Sequencing was done on a sample of blood. The CDR3 nucleotides are TGTGCCAGCTCACAGGTTGGGGCCAATTCACCCCTCCACTTT. The encoded protein is CASSQVGANSPLHF.